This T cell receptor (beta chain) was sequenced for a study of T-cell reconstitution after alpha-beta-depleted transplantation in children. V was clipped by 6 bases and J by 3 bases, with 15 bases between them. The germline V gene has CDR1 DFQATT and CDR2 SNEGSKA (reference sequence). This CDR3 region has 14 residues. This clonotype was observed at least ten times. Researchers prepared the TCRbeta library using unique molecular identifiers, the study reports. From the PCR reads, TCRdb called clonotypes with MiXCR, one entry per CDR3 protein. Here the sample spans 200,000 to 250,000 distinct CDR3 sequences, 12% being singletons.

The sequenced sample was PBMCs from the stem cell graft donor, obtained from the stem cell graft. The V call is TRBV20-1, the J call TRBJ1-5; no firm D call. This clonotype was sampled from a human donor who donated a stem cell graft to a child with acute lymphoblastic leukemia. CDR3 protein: CSAQPRRLNQPQHF. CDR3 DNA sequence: TGCAGTGCACAGCCGAGGAGGCTCAATCAGCCCCAGCATTTT.